The present T cell receptor (beta chain) was sequenced within a study of cytomegalovirus exposure and HLA in healthy donors. Overall study findings and caveats: TRBV6-2, TRBV6-3 and other indistinguishable V segments were excluded. A later analysis found most CMV-associated TCR beta chains apparently HLA-restricted.

Details on this clone: The antigen is unknown.

The CDR3 length is 16 residues. Germline V CDR1 and CDR2: SGHNT, YYREEE (reference sequence). V lost 0 bases and J lost 2, with 13 bases in between. Researchers ran the PCR with 60 Vbeta and 13 Jbeta primers. TCRdb keeps only in-frame clones here, not all; method: immunoSEQ multiplex PCR. The table records about 210,000 clones, 82% of them present only once. The genes are TRBV5-4 and TRBJ2-3; maybe TRBD2 (6 bases). The sequence was collected from a man aged 40-49 years in good health and CMV-seropositive. Material for sequencing was PBMCs. The CDR3 protein is CASSLAQRAPTDTQYF. The CDR3 coding sequence is TGTGCCAGCAGCTTGGCCCAGCGGGCTCCCACAGATACGCAGTATTTT. Using reference TRBV5-4 and TRBJ2-3 for the parts outside the CDR3, the full variable domain is ETGVTQSPTHLIKTRGQQVTLRCSSQSGHNTVSWYQQALGQGPQFIFQYYREEENGRGNFPPRFSGLQFPNYSSELNVNALELDDSALYLCASSLAQRAPTDTQYFGPGTRLTVL.